The clone carrying this T cell receptor (beta chain) was detected only once. No antigen is known for it. This sample is drawn from a study of shared clonotypes between healthy human individuals. General observations from the study: Rarefaction revealed incomplete sorted-subset sequencing despite large depth. In four donors, around 4.8% of naive CD4 clonotypes appeared in common.

Sequenced by immunoSEQ multiplex PCR; TCRdb stores in-frame clones only, minus some. The table lists roughly 2 million clones, 85% to 95% of them singletons. Per the germline V gene, CDR1 is SGHTA and CDR2 is FQGTGA. With 5 bases clipped from V and 5 bases from J, the junction kept 8 bases outside the gene matches. This CDR3 has 14 amino acids. The source of this sequence is a man younger than 35 in good health. Input material: naive CD4+ T cells sorted from blood. Specified subset: CD45RA+ positively selected. The gene calls are TRBV7-3 and TRBJ2-5; 7 nucleotides align to TRBD2. CDR3 region: CASSLWSGAETQYF. The CDR3 DNA reads TGTGCCAGCAGCCTATGGAGCGGGGCCGAGACCCAGTACTTC.